These 26 T cell receptor beta chains were sequenced from one sample in a study of T-cell memory formation after mild COVID-19. TCRdb passed the 5' RACE reads through MiXCR, listing each CDR3 protein once. In the table there are a few hundred thousand distinct CDR3 sequences, around 15% of which are singletons. Sequenced: PBMCs or a T cell subset sorted from them (not recorded which). These receptor sequences come from a man in his late teens or twenties who had mild COVID-19 (a few samples of this study predate the infection). Cell type and time point are not known.

V gene TRBV10-2 combines with J gene TRBJ1-2, with 7 bases aligning to TRBD1. Germline CDR1 is WSHSY and CDR2 is SAAADI. Trimming removed 8 bases from V and 4 bases from J; junction bases left unmatched: 7. This CDR3 spans 13 amino acids. The CDR3 region is CASLQGRVYGYTF. CDR3 DNA sequence: TGCGCCAGCCTACAGGGGAGAGTCTATGGCTACACCTTC.

The V call is TRBV7-9, the J call TRBJ2-7, with 7 bases matching TRBD1. J gave up 10 bases and V 9 bases, and 9 bases lay outside the gene matches. The CDR3 loop spans 11 amino acids. Per germline, CDR1 SEHNR and CDR2 FQNEAQ (reference sequence). The CDR3 here is CARSATGVQYF. CDR3 DNA: TGTGCCAGAAGCGCCACAGGGGTTCAGTACTTC.

In its sample, this clonotype was seen a few times. The V and J genes are TRBV11-2 and TRBJ1-1; tentative D call: TRBD1 (5 bases). There are 17 residues in the CDR3. Deletions cut 1 base from V and 1 base from J, with 16 bases between. Germline values: CDR1 SGHAT, CDR2 FQNNGV. The CDR3 here is CASSLGMGGVSNTEAFF. The CDR3 nucleotides read TGTGCCAGCAGCTTAGGAATGGGGGGTGTGTCGAACACTGAAGCTTTCTTT.

The chain has TRBV27 and TRBJ1-5; unclear D gene. Germline values: CDR1 MNHEY, CDR2 SMNVEV (reference sequence). Between the trimmed V and J ends, which lost 3 bases and 4 bases, there was a span of 4 bases. This CDR3 spans 12 amino acids. In DNA, the CDR3 is TGTGCCAGCAGTTTTATGAATCAGCCCCAGCATTTT. Encoded protein: CASSFMNQPQHF.

This clonotype occurred a few times. This chain links TRBV6-1 with TRBJ2-2; 10 nucleotides agree with TRBD1. CDR1 MNHNS and CDR2 SASEGT come from the germline V gene. This CDR3 is built from 14 residues. The ends lost 10 bases at V and 3 bases at J; junction bases unmatched: 5. The chain's CDR3 is CATSGQGYTGELFF. CDR3 coding DNA: TGTGCCACCTCGGGACAGGGGTACACCGGGGAGCTGTTTTTT.

This chain uses TRBV27 with TRBJ1-6; 8 bases agree with TRBD1. CDR3 length: 15 amino acids. CDR1 MNHEY and CDR2 SMNVEV come from the germline V gene (reference sequence). V was clipped by 1 base and J by 10 bases; unmatched bases: 6. The CDR3: CASSLFSGGGSPLHF. Written as DNA, the CDR3 is TGTGCCAGCAGTTTATTTTCAGGGGGCGGATCACCCCTCCACTTT.

The chain carries TRBV6-5 and TRBJ2-5, with 10 positions matching TRBD1. V gave up 5 bases and J gave up 6 bases; unmatched junction bases: 12. Looked up from germline, CDR1 is MNHEY and CDR2 is SVGAGI. The CDR3 consists of 16 residues. The CDR3 nucleotides are TGTGCCAGCAGTCGTATTTCTTTGGGACAGGGGAAGACCCAGTACTTC. It codes for CASSRISLGQGKTQYF.

The chain combines TRBV5-1 with TRBJ2-1; the D is unclear. The CDR3 extends over 13 amino acids. The germline CDR1 and CDR2 sequences are SGHRS and YFSETQ. V was pared by 4 bases and J by 12 bases, with 17 bases between. CDR3 protein: CASSTNSRRGQFF. The CDR3 region has the DNA TGCGCCAGCAGCACTAACTCCCGGCGAGGGCAGTTCTTC. Looking up the rest from reference TRBV5-1 and TRBJ2-1 gives the full variable domain: KAGVTQTPRYLIKTRGQQVTLSCSPISGHRSVSWYQQTPGQGLQFLFEYFSETQRNKGNFPGRFSGRQFSNSRSEMNVSTLELGDSALYLCASSTNSRRGQFFGPGTRLTVL.

This chain joins TRBV5-8 and TRBJ1-2; D gene uncertain. Trimming pared 4 bases from V and 9 bases from J, leaving 19 bases between. Germline-derived CDR1 and CDR2 are SGHTS and YDEGEE. The CDR3 extends over 14 amino acids. The CDR3 loop reads CASSLSHSSGSYTF. CDR3 nucleotides: TGTGCCAGCAGCCTATCCCACAGTAGCGGAAGCTACACCTTC.

V and J are TRBV5-1 and TRBJ1-2; D not certain. Trimming left V 2 bases short and J 4 bases short, with 9 bases between. Germline V gene sequence: CDR1 SGHRS, CDR2 YFSETQ. This CDR3 spans 13 amino acids. The CDR3 loop reads CASSLTLSYGYTF. CDR3 DNA: TGCGCCAGCAGCTTAACTTTGTCCTATGGCTACACCTTC. Filled out from reference TRBV5-1 and TRBJ1-2, the complete variable domain reads KAGVTQTPRYLIKTRGQQVTLSCSPISGHRSVSWYQQTPGQGLQFLFEYFSETQRNKGNFPGRFSGRQFSNSRSEMNVSTLELGDSALYLCASSLTLSYGYTFGSGTRLTVV.

This clonotype was found many times. The gene calls are TRBV6-5 and TRBJ1-1; D may be TRBD1 (6 bases). The CDR3 runs to 13 residues. The germline gives CDR1 MNHEY, CDR2 SVGAGI. V was trimmed by 1 base and J by 10 bases, leaving 13 bases between them. The chain's CDR3 is CASSYYRRGSAFF. In nucleotides, the CDR3 is TGTGCCAGCAGTTACTATCGCAGGGGTTCAGCTTTCTTT.

In DNA form, the CDR3 reads TGTGCCAGCTCACGAACAGGGCTCGCCGATGGCTACACCTTC. Its protein product is CASSRTGLADGYTF. This sequence joins TRBV18 and TRBJ1-2; maybe TRBD1 (6 bases). V was trimmed by 4 bases and J by 6 bases, leaving 15 bases between them. The CDR3 spans 14 residues. Germline CDR1 reads KGHSH; CDR2 reads LQKENI.

J is TRBJ2-3 and V is TRBV12-3 or TRBV12-4; D unresolved. The CDR3 runs to 15 residues. V gave up 4 bases and J gave up 0 bases, with 11 bases separating them. The CDR3 DNA sequence: TGTGCCAGCAGTTCCCGGACGGAGAGCACAGATACGCAGTATTTT. It encodes CASSSRTESTDTQYF.

This chain uses TRBV7-8 with TRBJ1-1; possible D gene TRBD1, 6 bases. This CDR3 contains 14 residues. Trimming cost V 5 bases and J 3 bases, with 13 bases left between them. CDR1 and CDR2 from the germline V gene are SGHVS and FQNEAQ. CDR3 loop: CASSEGVRDTEAFF. In DNA, the CDR3 is TGTGCCAGCAGCGAGGGGGTCCGTGACACTGAAGCTTTCTTT.

This clonotype has just a few counts. V and J are TRBV12-3 or TRBV12-4 and TRBJ2-2, with D hard to call. This CDR3 spans 13 amino acids. With 6 bases removed from V and 6 bases from J, the gap between germline ends came to 11 bases. DNA of the CDR3: TGTGCCAGCAGCCCTACTATAGCCGGGGAGCTGTTTTTT. Translated, it gives CASSPTIAGELFF.

The chain uses TRBV7-6 and TRBJ1-2; D gene uncertain. Germline-derived CDR1 and CDR2 are SGHVS and FNYEAQ. The CDR3 covers 15 residues. The V and J ends lost 1 base and 5 bases respectively, with 14 bases between them. The CDR3 coding sequence is TGTGCCAGCAGCTTAGTGTCAGCAAGGCGATATGGCTACACCTTC. This sequence encodes CASSLVSARRYGYTF.

This clonotype has just a few counts. The chain combines TRBV20-1 with TRBJ1-3, with no clear D. The CDR3 has 13 amino acids. Per the germline V gene, CDR1 is DFQATT and CDR2 is SNEGSKA (reference sequence). Trimming removed 0 bases from V and 0 bases from J, with 3 bases in between. The CDR3: CSARDSSGNTIYF. CDR3 coding DNA: TGCAGTGCTAGAGACAGCTCTGGAAACACCATATATTTT.

The chain combines TRBV2 with TRBJ2-4; TRBD2 agrees at 9 bases. Germline CDR1 is SNHLY and CDR2 is FYNNEI. The CDR3 has 15 amino acids. V gave up 7 bases and J gave up 4 bases; unmatched junction bases: 8. CDR3 loop: CASKALSGGKNIQYF. CDR3 nucleotide sequence: TGTGCCAGCAAGGCCCTGAGCGGGGGGAAAAACATTCAGTACTTC.

This clonotype was detected only a few times. The chain employs TRBV5-6 and TRBJ2-3; tentative D call: TRBD2 (6 bases). The CDR3 loop spans 13 amino acids. The germline CDR1 and CDR2 sequences are SGHDT and YYEEEE. Trimming took 2 bases from V and 14 from J, leaving 18 bases between them. The CDR3 here is CASSFSWLGLAYF. For the CDR3, the DNA is TGTGCCAGCAGCTTTTCGTGGTTGGGACTGGCGTATTTT.

The rearrangement joins TRBV12-3 or TRBV12-4 to TRBJ1-5, with D hard to call. This CDR3 is built from 15 residues. Trimming shortened V by 6 bases and J by 6 bases, and 18 bases separated the two germline ends. In DNA, the CDR3 is TGTGCCAGCAGCTTGTCTCGAGTGACGGGTCAGCCCCAGCATTTT. Translation gives CASSLSRVTGQPQHF.

The chain links TRBV4-3 to TRBJ2-3; unclear D gene. The CDR3 runs 16 residues. Trimming took off 0 bases at V and 2 bases at J, with 12 bases between the two ends. Per the germline V gene, CDR1 is LGHNA and CDR2 is YSLEER. The CDR3 protein is CASSQDSSYPTDTQYF. CDR3 sequence (DNA): TGCGCCAGCAGCCAAGATTCCAGCTACCCCACAGATACGCAGTATTTT.

This clonotype has a handful of counts. The chain combines TRBV20-1 with TRBJ2-3; either TRBD1 or TRBD2 may fit D (5 bases each). The CDR3 contains 13 residues. The V end was cut by 7 bases, the J end by 3 bases, with 14 bases between. Germline values: CDR1 DFQATT, CDR2 SNEGSKA (reference sequence). The CDR3 region is CSGGDLVTDTQYF. CDR3 bases: TGCAGTGGAGGGGACCTGGTGACAGATACGCAGTATTTT.

V is TRBV2 and J is TRBJ1-2; 9 nucleotides match TRBD1. V gave up 3 bases and J gave up 7 bases; unmatched junction bases: 3. This CDR3 spans 13 amino acids. Germline-derived CDR1 and CDR2 are SNHLY and FYNNEI. CDR3 DNA sequence: TGTGCCAGCAGTGAGGGGACAGGGTTTGGCTACACCTTC. Amino acids: CASSEGTGFGYTF.

The V call is TRBV4-1, the J call TRBJ1-1; 7 bases are a match to TRBD1. Germline V lookup: CDR1 MGHRA, CDR2 YSYEKL. V shed 0 bases and J 9 bases; nucleotides not matched to a gene: 10. The CDR3 runs to 15 residues. The chain's CDR3 is CASSQDGTAKSQAFF. Written as DNA, the CDR3 is TGCGCCAGCAGCCAAGACGGGACAGCCAAGAGTCAAGCTTTCTTT.

There are a few counts of this clonotype. The chain joins TRBV4-1 to TRBJ1-1; the D is unclear. The germline V and J ends were trimmed by 4 bases and 0 bases, with 9 bases remaining between them. CDR1 MGHRA and CDR2 YSYEKL come from the germline V gene. CDR3 length: 14 amino acids. CDR3 DNA sequence: TGCGCCAGCAGCCCTATAAGGTTGAACACTGAAGCTTTCTTT. Amino acid sequence: CASSPIRLNTEAFF.

The V gene is TRBV20-1, the J gene TRBJ1-5; 10 nucleotides match TRBD1. V trimming: 6 bases; J trimming: 6 bases; junction bases outside the gene matches: 11. The V gene's germline CDR1 is DFQATT and CDR2 SNEGSKA (reference sequence). This CDR3 is 15 amino acids long. CDR3 sequence: CSAALGTGVFQPQHF. DNA for the CDR3: TGCAGTGCCGCCCTCGGGACAGGGGTCTTTCAGCCCCAGCATTTT.